This T cell receptor beta chain was sequenced for a study of blood T cell repertoires in COVID-19. This clone was seen once. Per the original methods: By means of reference gene primer amplification, nucleated cell counts were estimated. Method: immunoSEQ multiplex PCR; TCRdb's copy keeps in-frame clones and lacks some. V and J calls and clone size are as listed in that table; D and trimming were resolved from the DNA. The data show roughly 360,000 clones, roughly four fifths seen once. The sample comprised peripheral blood. This receptor was obtained from a human donor with acute or convalescent COVID-19. The donor label of this sample is uncertain.

The CDR3 sequence is CASSQERGTGASPLHF. The CDR3 DNA follows: TGTGCCAGCAGCCAAGAGCGAGGGACAGGGGCTTCACCCCTCCACTTT. The chain employs TRBV14 and TRBJ1-6; 10 positions match TRBD1. V was clipped by 0 bases and J by 9 bases; unmatched bases: 5. CDR1 is SGHDN and CDR2 is FVKESK in the germline V gene. The CDR3 is 16 residues long.